These T cell receptor beta chains were read from a single sample in a study of a mutant IDH1 vaccine in newly diagnosed glioma. Their antigens are not known. Some clones are missing from TCRdb's copy, which holds only in-frame ones; the method was immunoSEQ multiplex PCR. The table shows more than 25,000 clones, with roughly 80% occurring only once. Sample: PBMCs, taken from a glioma patient whose treatment included an IDH1 peptide vaccine. All receptors derive from a woman in her thirties with glioma. Some clones in this sample may be carry-over from other donors' samples. Both conserved end residues are part of each CDR3. Fields, in order: clone size, V gene, J gene, D gene, CDR3 protein, CDR3 DNA. D genes are given only for firm matches. The size of a clone is reported for some rows only, either as once, few or many, or as a class for expanded clones.

NA	TRBV19	TRBJ2-3	TRBD2	CASSTRTSGRADTQYF	TGTGCCAGTAGTACAAGGACTAGCGGGAGGGCAGATACGCAGTATTTT
NA	TRBV19	TRBJ2-6	NA	CASTTTSGANVLTF	TGTGCCAGCACCACTACCTCTGGGGCCAACGTCCTGACTTTC
few	TRBV28	TRBJ2-3	NA	CASTPSNTDTQYF	TGTGCCAGCACCCCGTCGAATACAGATACGCAGTATTTT
NA	TRBV2	TRBJ2-7	NA	CASRRTVVSGAGEQYF	TGTGCCAGCAGACGGACCGTCGTTTCCGGGGCCGGCGAGCAGTACTTC
once	TRBV27	TRBJ2-7	TRBD2	CASSVQRESRDEQYF	TGTGCCAGCAGTGTCCAGCGGGAGAGTAGGGACGAGCAGTACTTC
NA	TRBV14	TRBJ2-1	TRBD2	CASSSTSGGYNEQFF	TGTGCCAGCAGCTCGACTAGCGGGGGCTACAATGAGCAGTTCTTC
NA	TRBV5-1	TRBJ2-5	NA	CASTSGTNPGETQYF	TGCGCCAGCACATCCGGGACAAACCCCGGGGAGACCCAGTACTTC
NA	TRBV5-4	TRBJ1-3	NA	CASSFDGAGFISGNTIYF	TGTGCCAGCAGCTTCGATGGCGCAGGCTTTATCTCTGGAAACACCATATATTTT
few	TRBV9	TRBJ2-2	TRBD1	CATRGSNTGELFF	TGTGCCACCAGGGGGTCGAACACCGGGGAGCTGTTTTTT
once	TRBV5-4	TRBJ1-1	NA	CASSLTRPGGTEAFF	TGTGCCAGCAGCTTGACCAGGCCGGGTGGCACTGAAGCTTTCTTT
NA	TRBV13	TRBJ2-3	NA	CASSLGLRFTDTQYF	TGTGCCAGCAGCTTAGGCCTACGGTTCACAGATACGCAGTATTTT
NA	TRBV7-3	TRBJ2-1	TRBD1	CASSFLRQGRHNEQFF	TGTGCCAGCAGCTTCCTTAGACAGGGGAGGCACAATGAGCAGTTCTTC
few	TRBV4-1	TRBJ1-2	NA	CASSQVVGADYGYTF	TGCGCCAGCAGCCAAGTGGTAGGGGCGGACTATGGCTACACCTTC
NA	TRBV5-1	TRBJ2-7	TRBD2	CASSLPSGSYEQYF	TGCGCCAGCAGCTTGCCTAGCGGGAGCTACGAGCAGTACTTC
once	TRBV9	TRBJ2-3	NA	CASSVAGVTQYF	TGTGCCAGCAGCGTAGCCGGAGTTACGCAGTATTTT